A selection of T cell receptor beta chains follows, all from one sample in a study of T-cell reconstitution after alpha-beta-depleted transplantation in children. MiXCR, run by TCRdb on the PCR reads, gives a single entry per CDR3 protein. Among almost 500,000 distinct CDR3 sequences listed, about 10% were seen once. The sample consisted of PBMCs, taken before TCRalphabeta/CD19-depleted stem cell transplant. The receptors come from a child aged 2 to 10 with inherited bone marrow failure, due to receive a stem cell transplant. CDR3s include the opening cysteine and the closing phenylalanine or tryptophan. D genes are given only for firm matches. The size field is filled for only some rows; it gives once, few, many or a size class.

v_call	j_call	clone_size	d_call	cdr3_aa	cdr3_nt
TRBV4-3	TRBJ2-7	many	-	CASSQYVLYEQYF	TGCGCCAGCAGCCAATACGTTTTGTACGAGCAGTACTTC
TRBV5-6	TRBJ2-1	many	-	CASSFAVGENNEQFF	TGTGCCAGCAGCTTCGCGGTGGGTGAAAACAATGAGCAGTTCTTC
TRBV24-1	TRBJ1-2	many	-	CATSDLPEPGHLYGYTF	TGTGCCACCAGTGATTTACCGGAACCGGGACACCTCTATGGCTACACCTTC
TRBV6-5	TRBJ1-2	many	-	CASVGGDGYTF	TGTGCCAGCGTCGGAGGTGATGGCTACACCTTC
TRBV5-5	TRBJ2-5	many	-	CASSFVQPGMETQYF	TGTGCCAGCAGCTTCGTCCAGCCGGGGATGGAGACCCAGTACTTC
TRBV29-1	TRBJ2-3	many	-	CSGGDTQYF	TGCAGCGGGGGAGATACGCAGTATTTT
TRBV27	TRBJ2-7	many	-	CASKQEAQAYEQYF	TGTGCCAGCAAACAGGAGGCTCAGGCCTACGAGCAGTACTTC
TRBV20-1	TRBJ2-1	many	-	CSAGSATHSYNEQFF	TGCAGTGCCGGGTCGGCCACCCACTCCTACAATGAGCAGTTCTTC
TRBV20-1	TRBJ2-3	few	TRBD2	CSAKIHWARLAGVTDTQYF	TGCAGTGCAAAGATACACTGGGCAAGACTAGCGGGAGTCACAGATACGCAGTATTTT
TRBV6-6	TRBJ1-5	-	TRBD1	CASSRGQGIGLGNQPQHF	TGTGCCAGCAGTAGAGGACAGGGGATCGGTTTAGGCAATCAGCCCCAGCATTTT
TRBV27	TRBJ1-6	many	-	CASSDGTVANSPLHF	TGTGCCAGCAGTGACGGGACGGTGGCTAATTCACCCCTCCACTTT
TRBV12-3/TRBV12-4	TRBJ2-2	few	-	CASSPSANTGELFF	TGTGCCAGCTCTCCGTCCGCGAACACCGGGGAGCTGTTTTTT
TRBV18	TRBJ2-1	-	-	CASSPPDGASYNEQFF	TGTGCCAGCTCACCCCCTGATGGAGCCTCCTACAATGAGCAGTTCTTC
TRBV7-9	TRBJ2-7	many	TRBD2	CASRSPASGILGEQYF	TGTGCCAGCAGGTCGCCCGCCAGCGGGATCCTAGGGGAGCAGTACTTC
TRBV7-2	TRBJ2-7	many	TRBD2	CASSLNGGRAGYEQYF	TGTGCCAGCAGCTTAAATGGCGGGAGGGCCGGCTACGAGCAGTACTTC
TRBV6-1	TRBJ1-1	many	-	CASSQQDGGTEAFF	TGTGCCAGCAGTCAACAGGACGGCGGCACTGAAGCTTTCTTT
TRBV20-1	TRBJ2-7	many	TRBD2	CSARGLAGVPEQYF	TGCAGTGCTAGAGGACTAGCGGGAGTCCCCGAGCAGTACTTC
TRBV21-1	TRBJ2-5	many	-	CASSKNNCQETQYF	TGTGCCAGCAGCAAAAACAACTGCCAAGAGACCCAGTACTTC
TRBV29-1	TRBJ2-7	-	-	CSATRQGRTYEQYF	TGCAGCGCAACTCGGCAGGGGAGAACCTACGAGCAGTACTTC
TRBV19	TRBJ2-1	-	-	CASSIFSTPNEQFF	TGTGCCAGTAGTATATTTAGTACACCCAATGAGCAGTTCTTC
TRBV7-2	TRBJ2-7	once	TRBD1	CASSPVGTGGHDQYF	TGTGCCAGCAGCCCAGTGGGGACAGGGGGCCACGACCAGTACTTC
TRBV11-2	TRBJ2-7	-	-	CASSFDHTFIYSYEQYF	TGTGCCAGCAGCTTCGATCACACCTTCATCTACTCCTACGAGCAGTACTTC
TRBV20-1	TRBJ2-2	many	-	CSATQGSTGELFF	TGCAGTGCAACCCAGGGGAGCACCGGGGAGCTGTTTTTT
TRBV20-1	TRBJ2-1	many	-	CSASPQGSSYNEQFF	TGCAGTGCTAGCCCGCAGGGCAGCTCCTACAATGAGCAGTTCTTC
TRBV4-3	TRBJ1-2	many	-	CASSARPRSLYGYTF	TGCGCCAGCAGCGCCCGACCGAGGAGCCTCTATGGCTACACCTTC
TRBV28	TRBJ2-2	many	TRBD2	CASGGNTGELFF	TGTGCCTCGGGAGGGAACACCGGGGAGCTGTTTTTT